The 24 T cell receptor beta chains presented below share a single source sample, sequenced in a study of graft-versus-host responses after intestinal transplantation. Clones were read by immunoSEQ multiplex PCR, and TCRdb kept only the in-frame ones, dropping some. The data hold tens of thousands of clones, with about 93% observed a single time. Antigens for these TCRs are unknown. The sequencing used unstimulated CD8+ T cells sorted from spleen or lymph node cells, collected before intestinal transplant. These receptors all stem from a human donor who received an intestinal transplant.

The CDR3 nucleotides read TGTGCCATCAGTGTAAGCGGGGACCAAGAGACCCAGTACTTC. This sequence encodes CAISVSGDQETQYF. The chain employs TRBV10-3 and TRBJ2-5, with 7 nucleotides matching TRBD2. CDR1 ENHRY and CDR2 SYGVKD come from the germline V gene. With 4 bases clipped from V and 0 bases from J, the junction kept 2 bases outside the gene matches. The CDR3 contains 14 residues.

The rearrangement uses TRBV7-6 and TRBJ2-7; D remains unclear. CDR1 is SGHVS and CDR2 is FNYEAQ in the germline V gene. The length of the CDR3 is 15 residues. Deletions cut 1 base from V and 2 bases from J, with 12 bases between. The CDR3, as DNA: TGTGCCAGCAGCTTAGATTTTGGAGATACCTACGAGCAGTACTTC. Encoded protein: CASSLDFGDTYEQYF.

V is TRBV2 and J is TRBJ1-1; perhaps TRBD1 as D (6 bases). The CDR3 is 13 amino acids. CDR1 is SNHLY, CDR2 FYNNEI, per germline. Trimming cost V 10 bases and J 0 bases, with 12 bases left between them. CDR3 nucleotide sequence: TGTGCCACCCAGGACAGTATGAACACTGAAGCTTTCTTT. Its translation is CATQDSMNTEAFF.

The chain joins TRBV2 to TRBJ1-1; D is perhaps TRBD1 (6 bases). CDR3 length: 12 residues. Germline-derived CDR1 and CDR2 are SNHLY and FYNNEI. The V and J ends lost 10 bases and 0 bases respectively, with 9 bases between them. The CDR3 loop is CATDRLNTEAFF. The CDR3, as DNA: TGTGCCACAGACAGGCTGAACACTGAAGCTTTCTTT. Full variable domain (outside the CDR3, taken from reference TRBV2 and TRBJ1-1): EPEVTQTPSHQVTQMGQEVILRCVPISNHLYFYWYRQILGQKVEFLVSFYNNEISEKSEIFDDQFSVERPDGSNFTLKIRSTKLEDSAMYFCATDRLNTEAFFGQGTRLTVV.

V usage is TRBV7-7 and J usage is TRBJ1-2, with D unresolved. The germline V gene has CDR1 SSHAT and CDR2 FNYEAQ (reference sequence). CDR3 length equals 17 residues. The V end was cut by 5 bases, the J end by 8 bases, with 27 bases between. The CDR3 DNA reads TGTGCCAGCAGCCCATTGTTAAAGGTAGGGCCCCAGGAGGGCTACACCTTC. It encodes CASSPLLKVGPQEGYTF.

The J gene is TRBJ1-2, the V gene TRBV5-6, with D possibly matching TRBD1 (5 bases). The germline CDR1 and CDR2 sequences are SGHDT and YYEEEE. The CDR3 totals 14 residues. The ends were cut back, 0 bases at V and 4 bases at J, with 10 bases in the middle. The CDR3 spells CASSLDSGSYGYTF. CDR3 in DNA: TGTGCCAGCAGCTTGGACTCAGGGTCCTATGGCTACACCTTC. Based on the CDR3 plus reference TRBV5-6 and TRBJ1-2, the full variable domain is DAGVTQSPTHLIKTRGQQVTLRCSPKSGHDTVSWYQQALGQGPQFIFQYYEEEERQRGNFPDRFSGHQFPNYSSELNVNALLLGDSALYLCASSLDSGSYGYTFGSGTRLTVV.

CDR3: CASSAWGGTEAFF. For the CDR3, the DNA is TGCGCCAGCAGTGCGTGGGGAGGGACTGAAGCTTTCTTT. This chain connects TRBV10-2 to TRBJ1-1; D not resolved. V was shortened by 4 bases and J by 5 bases, with 11 bases between the two germline ends. CDR3 length equals 13 residues. CDR1 is WSHSY, CDR2 SAAADI, per germline.

This chain joins TRBV29-1 and TRBJ2-2, with D perhaps TRBD1 (6 bases). V gave up 3 bases and J gave up 0 bases, with 8 bases separating them. Germline V gives CDR1 SQVTM, CDR2 ANQGSEA. The CDR3 consists of 14 residues. This CDR3 is CSVDRGSNTGELFF. The DNA of the CDR3 is TGCAGCGTTGACAGGGGATCGAACACCGGGGAGCTGTTTTTT.

The chain employs TRBV6-5 and TRBJ1-1; tentative D call: TRBD1 (5 bases). Germline assignment: CDR1 MNHEY and CDR2 SVGAGI. The CDR3 has 14 residues. The V end lost 7 bases, the J end lost 4 bases, and 16 bases lay between the germline ends. The DNA of the CDR3 is TGTGCCAGCACCACCGGTTGGGGGGGCACTGAAGCTTTCTTT. Its protein product is CASTTGWGGTEAFF.

V gene TRBV9 combines with J gene TRBJ2-5; D is perhaps TRBD1 (6 bases). The CDR3 has 15 amino acids. Germline V gene lookup returns CDR1 SGDLS and CDR2 YYNGEE. V shed 4 bases and J shed 5 bases, with 18 bases lying between them. The CDR3 is CASSPSGAVLETQYF. In nucleotides, the CDR3 is TGTGCCAGCAGCCCATCAGGGGCCGTTTTGGAGACCCAGTACTTC.

The V gene is TRBV2, the J gene TRBJ2-5; tentatively, D is TRBD1 or TRBD2 (5 bases each). This CDR3 is built from 16 residues. The ends were cut back, 6 bases at V and 2 bases at J, with 19 bases in the middle. Germline CDR1 SNHLY, CDR2 FYNNEI. DNA of the CDR3: TGTGCCAGCAGCCCAAAGGGGACCGCCATTCAAGAGACCCAGTACTTC. Amino acid sequence: CASSPKGTAIQETQYF.

The chain is built from TRBV28 and TRBJ2-7; 10 nucleotides align to TRBD2. The CDR3 covers 16 residues. Trimming took 6 bases from V and 3 from J; bases not matched to a gene: 11. Germline-derived CDR1 and CDR2 are MDHEN and SYDVKM. CDR3 loop: CASSPPFLAGDYEQYF. CDR3 in DNA: TGTGCCAGCAGCCCACCTTTTCTAGCGGGGGACTACGAGCAGTACTTC.

The chain combines TRBV19 with TRBJ2-1; 10 bases fit TRBD1. This CDR3 is 16 amino acids long. Germline loops: CDR1 LNHDA, CDR2 SQIVND (reference sequence). J was trimmed by 5 bases and V by 7 bases; bases with no gene match: 11. The CDR3 region has the DNA TGTGCCAGTATGGGGGACAGGGGCGGATTTGACAATGAGCAGTTCTTC. It translates to CASMGDRGGFDNEQFF.

This clone showed up just once. The chain links TRBV29-1 to TRBJ1-2; 7 positions match TRBD1. The CDR3 has 14 amino acids. Germline CDR1 reads SQVTM; CDR2 reads ANQGSEA. Trimming cost V 0 bases and J 6 bases; bases outside gene matches: 7. The chain's CDR3 is CSVEETGWRDGYTF. Written as DNA, the CDR3 is TGCAGCGTTGAAGAGACAGGGTGGAGGGATGGCTACACCTTC. Drawing the rest from reference TRBV29-1 and TRBJ1-2, the complete variable domain is SAVISQKPSRDICQRGTSLTIQCQVDSQVTMMFWYRQQPGQSLTLIATANQGSEATYESGFVIDKFPISRPNLTFSTLTVSNMSPEDSSIYLCSVEETGWRDGYTFGSGTRLTVV.

This sequence joins TRBV4-2 and TRBJ1-5; no clear D. The CDR3 loop spans 8 amino acids. V was clipped by 9 bases and J by 16 bases, with 10 bases between them. Germline V gene data show CDR1 as LGHNA and CDR2 as YNFKEQ. The CDR3 nucleotides are TGTGCCAGGTATCAGCCCCATTTT. Translation gives CARYQPHF.

V and J are TRBV7-3 and TRBJ1-1, with D possibly matching TRBD1 (6 bases). The germline V gene has CDR1 SGHTA and CDR2 FQGTGA. The length of the CDR3 is 13 residues. Trimming took off 5 bases at V and 4 bases at J, with 11 bases between the two ends. The CDR3 DNA reads TGTGCCAGCAGCCGAGGGGGGAGCACTGAAGCTTTCTTT. As protein: CASSRGGSTEAFF.

J is TRBJ2-6 and V is TRBV4-2, with TRBD1 identical over 7 bases. V lost 4 bases to trimming and J lost 1 base; unmatched junction nucleotides: 10. Germline V gene data show CDR1 as LGHNA and CDR2 as YNFKEQ. This CDR3 is 18 amino acids long. The CDR3 sequence is CASSPEDRSPSGANVLTF. The CDR3, as DNA: TGTGCCAGCAGCCCAGAGGACAGGAGCCCATCTGGGGCCAACGTCCTGACTTTC.

V gene TRBV7-6 combines with J gene TRBJ2-1; D is possibly TRBD1 or TRBD2 (7 bases each). This CDR3 spans 19 amino acids. Germline CDR1 and CDR2: SGHVS and FNYEAQ. Trimming removed 3 bases from V and 2 bases from J, with 23 bases in between. The CDR3 is CASSFPSQGGKSPYNEQFF. CDR3 bases: TGTGCCAGCAGCTTCCCCTCTCAGGGGGGGAAATCCCCCTACAATGAGCAGTTCTTC.

V is TRBV27 and J is TRBJ2-5; 9 bases fit TRBD1. The CDR3 extends over 15 amino acids. Losses at the gene ends were 6 bases for V and 5 bases for J; bases not matched to a gene: 10. Germline assignment: CDR1 MNHEY and CDR2 SMNVEV (reference sequence). The CDR3 is CASSPNTGGLETQYF. The CDR3 DNA follows: TGTGCCAGCAGCCCCAATACAGGGGGCTTGGAGACCCAGTACTTC.

The chain is built from TRBV4-1 and TRBJ2-5; 8 bases agree with TRBD1. The CDR3 covers 15 residues. Germline V gene lookup returns CDR1 MGHRA and CDR2 YSYEKL. Germline trimming cut 3 bases from V and 5 bases from J; bases unmatched to any gene: 8. This CDR3 is CASSQVQGGGETQYF. The CDR3 nucleotides are TGCGCCAGCAGCCAGGTACAGGGGGGCGGGGAGACCCAGTACTTC.

This clone occurred once. The V and J genes are TRBV27 and TRBJ2-3; the D gene is possibly TRBD2 (6 bases). CDR1 and CDR2 from the germline V gene are MNHEY and SMNVEV (reference sequence). The germline V and J ends were trimmed by 4 bases and 5 bases, with 13 bases remaining between them. This CDR3 comprises 14 residues. The CDR3 DNA reads TGTGCCAGCAGTTCGTACCTGGGGGGAGATACGCAGTATTTT. Translated: CASSSYLGGDTQYF.

The chain employs TRBV28 and TRBJ2-3; tentative D call: TRBD1 (5 bases). The V and J ends lost 3 bases and 4 bases respectively, with 14 bases between them. Germline CDR1 reads MDHEN; CDR2 reads SYDVKM. The CDR3 spans 15 residues. CDR3 sequence reads: CASSFPLGRSDTQYF. DNA of the CDR3: TGTGCCAGCAGTTTCCCCTTGGGGCGTTCAGATACGCAGTATTTT.

The chain links TRBV4-1 to TRBJ2-7, with a possible D match to TRBD1 (5 bases). V lost 4 bases and J 1 base, leaving 14 bases between the germline ends. CDR1 is MGHRA, CDR2 YSYEKL, per germline. The CDR3 runs 15 residues. The CDR3 sequence: CASSRAIKGSYEQYF. DNA for the CDR3: TGCGCCAGCAGCCGCGCAATTAAGGGGTCCTACGAGCAGTACTTC.

This CDR3 is CASSVAGASRETQYF. CDR3 nucleotide sequence: TGTGCCAGCAGCGTAGCTGGGGCTAGCAGGGAGACCCAGTACTTC. The chain joins TRBV9 to TRBJ2-5; TRBD1 or TRBD2 may be the D gene (5 bases each). Germline-derived CDR1 and CDR2 are SGDLS and YYNGEE. V was shortened by 0 bases and J by 5 bases, with 14 bases between the two germline ends. CDR3 length: 15 residues.